This T cell receptor (beta chain) came from a study of shared clonotypes between healthy human individuals. Sequencing used immunoSEQ multiplex PCR; TCRdb keeps in-frame clones, though not all of them. The data show some 240,000 clones, approximately 70% seen once. Germline-derived CDR1 and CDR2 are LNHDA and SQIVND (reference sequence). The CDR3 has 16 residues. J gave up 5 bases and V 6 bases, and 10 bases lay outside the gene matches. The sample comprised memory CD4+ T cells sorted from blood. Subset specified: CD45RA-negative fraction. This receptor was identified in a man between 25 and 39 years old in good health. The chain combines TRBV19 with TRBJ2-3, with 11 bases matching TRBD2. The CDR3 is CASSQRGTSGQDTQYF. Written as DNA, the CDR3 is TGTGCCAGTAGCCAGAGGGGGACTAGCGGACAAGATACGCAGTATTTT.